The rows below give T cell receptor beta chains drawn from one sample of a study of control samples from healthy donors and cancer patients. Sequencing used immunoSEQ multiplex PCR; TCRdb keeps in-frame clones, though not all of them. The data hold 90,000 or so clones, with about 89% observed a single time. The sample comprised blood. These receptors were taken from a woman aged 55 to 70 in good health. Each CDR3 is given with its conserved first and last residue. A D gene is named only where the DNA matches it firmly. Where a row states a size, it is once, few, many or the class of an expanded clone; other rows omit it.

clone_size	v_call	d_call	j_call	cdr3_aa	cdr3_nt
-	TRBV5-4	TRBD2	TRBJ2-2	CASSLGLAANTGELFF	TGTGCCAGCAGCCTCGGACTAGCGGCGAACACCGGGGAGCTGTTTTTT
-	TRBV5-4	-	TRBJ1-5	CASSLGSNQPQHF	TGTGCCAGCAGCTTGGGTAGCAATCAGCCCCAGCATTTT
-	TRBV5-1	-	TRBJ1-3	CASSFSDGSSGNTIYF	TGCGCCAGCAGCTTCTCCGACGGTAGCTCTGGAAACACCATATATTTT
-	TRBV2	-	TRBJ2-3	CATQGRSTDTQYF	TGTGCCACCCAAGGGCGTTCCACAGATACGCAGTATTTT
-	TRBV6-1	TRBD2	TRBJ2-7	CASSDDRAGDYEQYF	TGTGCCAGCAGTGATGATCGGGCGGGGGACTACGAGCAGTACTTC
few	TRBV6-5	-	TRBJ2-3	CASSLRQLDTQYF	TGTGCCAGCAGTTTGAGACAGTTAGATACGCAGTATTTT
-	TRBV2	TRBD2	TRBJ2-3	CASSFSGGGTDTQYF	TGTGCCAGCAGCTTTAGCGGGGGGGGCACAGATACGCAGTATTTT
-	TRBV19	TRBD2	TRBJ2-1	CASSIVSGGAYNEQFF	TGTGCCAGTAGTATTGTAAGCGGGGGGGCCTACAATGAGCAGTTCTTC
-	TRBV5-1	-	TRBJ1-2	CASRGAALNYGYTF	TGCGCCAGCAGGGGGGCAGCCTTAAACTATGGCTACACCTTC
-	TRBV5-5	-	TRBJ2-7	CASSLRTGLGVEQYF	TGTGCCAGCAGCTTGAGGACCGGTCTAGGGGTCGAGCAGTACTTC
-	TRBV19	-	TRBJ1-3	CASSKGLTSGNTIYF	TGTGCCAGTAGTAAGGGACTGACCTCTGGAAACACCATATATTTT
-	TRBV4-1	TRBD2	TRBJ2-2	CASSPTSGGVTGELFF	TGCGCCAGCAGCCCGACTAGCGGGGGAGTCACCGGGGAGCTGTTTTTT
once	TRBV5-1	TRBD1	TRBJ2-5	CASSIGQGYQETQYF	TGCGCCAGCAGCATAGGACAGGGCTACCAAGAGACCCAGTACTTC
-	TRBV25-1	-	TRBJ1-1	CASGPSGEVAEAFF	TGTGCCAGTGGCCCCTCGGGGGAGGTTGCTGAAGCTTTCTTT
once	TRBV5-1	-	TRBJ1-4	CASSPSPNEKLFF	TGCGCCAGCAGCCCCTCTCCGAATGAAAAACTGTTTTTT
-	TRBV19	-	TRBJ2-7	CASSIGGSSYEQYF	TGTGCCAGTAGTATAGGGGGAAGCTCCTACGAGCAGTACTTC
-	TRBV27	-	TRBJ2-1	CASSLRGGAWNEQFF	TGTGCCAGCAGTCTTAGGGGGGGGGCTTGGAATGAGCAGTTCTTC
-	TRBV7-2	TRBD1	TRBJ2-7	CASSVGQVVSYEQYF	TGTGCCAGCAGCGTGGGACAGGTTGTCTCCTACGAGCAGTACTTC
once	TRBV18	-	TRBJ2-7	CASSRSISYEQYF	TGTGCCAGCTCACGTTCTATCTCCTACGAGCAGTACTTC
-	TRBV5-6	TRBD1	TRBJ1-4	CASSPARNRGEKLFF	TGTGCCAGCAGCCCAGCCAGAAACAGGGGTGAAAAACTGTTTTTT
-	TRBV2	TRBD1	TRBJ1-5	CASSQGGVKPQHF	TGTGCCAGCAGTCAAGGGGGCGTGAAGCCCCAGCATTTT
-	TRBV27	-	TRBJ1-2	CASSNRGAGGKDGYTF	TGTGCCAGCAGTAATAGGGGAGCCGGGGGGAAGGATGGCTACACCTTC
-	TRBV2	-	TRBJ2-7	CASSVARSDEQYF	TGTGCCAGCAGTGTAGCCAGGTCCGACGAGCAGTACTTC
few	TRBV13	TRBD1	TRBJ1-6	CASRPTGLNSPLHF	TGTGCCAGCAGGCCGACAGGGCTTAATTCACCCCTCCACTTT
-	TRBV19	-	TRBJ2-1	CASSKRDGDNEQFF	TGTGCCAGTAGTAAAAGGGATGGCGACAATGAGCAGTTCTTC
-	TRBV18	TRBD1	TRBJ1-1	CASVRTGENTEAFF	TGTGCCAGCGTAAGGACAGGGGAGAACACTGAAGCTTTCTTT
-	TRBV9	-	TRBJ1-2	CASSVEPTPIIYGYTF	TGTGCCAGCAGCGTAGAACCGACACCGATAATCTATGGCTACACCTTC
-	TRBV4-1	TRBD2	TRBJ2-1	CASSQGRAGAGEQFF	TGCGCCAGCAGCCAAGGCCGGGCGGGAGCGGGTGAGCAGTTCTTC
-	TRBV2	-	TRBJ2-5	CASRFLPSEETQYF	TGTGCCAGCAGGTTCCTTCCTAGCGAAGAGACCCAGTACTTC
-	TRBV5-6	-	TRBJ1-2	CASSFQGLNYGYTF	TGTGCCAGCAGCTTTCAGGGACTAAACTATGGCTACACCTTC
-	TRBV9	-	TRBJ2-1	CASSVGPRGDEQFF	TGTGCCAGCAGCGTCGGCCCCAGGGGTGATGAGCAGTTCTTC
-	TRBV15	-	TRBJ1-3	CATSAGWQGSLLLSGNTIYF	TGTGCCACCAGCGCGGGATGGCAAGGCAGTTTACTTCTCTCTGGAAACACCATATATTTT
-	TRBV27	-	TRBJ1-5	CASNPAYSNQPQHF	TGTGCCAGCAACCCAGCCTATAGCAATCAGCCCCAGCATTTT
-	TRBV6-1	-	TRBJ2-3	CASSPWGVPDTQYF	TGTGCCAGCAGCCCCTGGGGGGTCCCAGATACGCAGTATTTT
-	TRBV2	-	TRBJ1-1	CASSVTARNTEAFF	TGTGCCAGCAGTGTAACGGCTAGGAACACTGAAGCTTTCTTT
once	TRBV4-1	-	TRBJ1-5	CASSQGSASFNQPQHF	TGCGCCAGCAGCCAAGGGTCGGCATCTTTCAATCAGCCCCAGCATTTT
-	TRBV30	TRBD1	TRBJ1-3	CAGDRRNTIYF	TGTGCCGGGGACAGAAGAAACACCATATATTTT
-	TRBV2	TRBD1	TRBJ1-1	CATAPTGVSEAFF	TGTGCTACCGCTCCGACAGGGGTTTCTGAAGCTTTCTTT
-	TRBV7-2	-	TRBJ2-1	CASSSGGTSYNEQFF	TGTGCCAGCAGCTCCGGGGGTACCTCCTACAATGAGCAGTTCTTC
once	TRBV3-1/TRBV3-2	-	TRBJ2-2	CASSQARYTGELFF	TGTGCCAGCAGCCAAGCTAGGTACACCGGGGAGCTGTTTTTT
once	TRBV2	TRBD1	TRBJ2-2	CATEDRGNTGELFF	TGTGCCACCGAGGACAGGGGAAATACCGGGGAGCTGTTTTTT
-	TRBV5-1	-	TRBJ2-5	CASSSGALGETQYF	TGCGCCAGCAGCTCCGGGGCCCTGGGGGAGACCCAGTACTTC
-	TRBV11-2	-	TRBJ1-6	CASSLGARGVGYNSPLHF	TGTGCCAGCAGCTTAGGGGCTAGGGGGGTCGGCTATAATTCACCCCTCCACTTT
-	TRBV5-1	TRBD1	TRBJ2-7	CASSLDRNTYEQYF	TGCGCCAGCAGCCTGGACAGGAACACCTACGAGCAGTACTTC
-	TRBV6-2/TRBV6-3	TRBD2	TRBJ2-1	CASSYPRTSGEETYSYNEQFF	TGTGCCAGCAGTTACCCAAGGACTAGCGGGGAAGAGACCTACTCCTACAATGAGCAGTTCTTC
few	TRBV19	TRBD2	TRBJ2-7	CASTPSGAISYEQYF	TGTGCCAGTACTCCCAGCGGGGCCATCTCCTACGAGCAGTACTTC